The 10 T cell receptor beta chains below were found in one sample sequenced in a study of OX40 agonist ivuxolimab in advanced cancers. The assay was immunoSEQ multiplex PCR, and TCRdb's table has in-frame clones only and misses some. In the table there are approximately 40,000 clones, 82% of which are singletons. The specimen comprised CD4+ or CD8+ T cells sorted from blood, sampled in a trial of the OX40 agonist ivuxolimab. All receptors derive from an adult with an advanced solid tumor such as melanoma, head and neck, liver or kidney cancer.

The V call is TRBV5-5, the J call TRBJ1-1, with TRBD1 identical over 8 bases. Germline V CDR1 and CDR2: SGHKS, YYEKEE (reference sequence). Unmatched junction bases numbered 4, after V lost 2 bases and J lost 4 bases. The CDR3 covers 14 residues. CDR3 in DNA: TGTGCCAGCAGCTTTAGACAGGGGAGCACTGAAGCTTTCTTT. Its translation is CASSFRQGSTEAFF.

The chain carries TRBV11-2 and TRBJ1-5, with a tentative D call TRBD1 (6 bases). CDR3 length equals 13 residues. Germline-derived CDR1 and CDR2 are SGHAT and FQNNGV. Trimming took off 5 bases at V and 7 bases at J, with 12 bases between the two ends. The CDR3 DNA reads as TGTGCCAGCAGCGCAGGGGACCGACAGCCCCAGCATTTT. Its protein is CASSAGDRQPQHF.

The chain uses TRBV5-4 and TRBJ2-7, with D perhaps given as TRBD1 or TRBD2 (5 bases each). The CDR3 runs to 13 residues. The germline CDR1 and CDR2 sequences are SGHNT and YYREEE (reference sequence). Trimming left V 4 bases short and J 7 bases short, with 15 bases between. The CDR3 protein is CASSPGPEREQYF. The CDR3 DNA is TGTGCCAGCAGCCCGGGACCGGAGAGGGAGCAGTACTTC.

The chain uses TRBV7-2 and TRBJ2-7, with D possibly being TRBD2 (6 bases). The germline gives CDR1 SGHTA, CDR2 FQGNSA. The CDR3 is 16 residues long. Trimming cost V 1 base and J 2 bases, with 15 bases left between them. In DNA form, the CDR3 reads TGTGCCAGCAGCTTAGGATGGGGAGGAGGGACCTACGAGCAGTACTTC. It yields the protein CASSLGWGGGTYEQYF.

This clone has more than one count but fewer than ten. The chain uses TRBV7-2 and TRBJ2-1, with D uncertain. This CDR3 is built from 13 residues. V was pared by 5 bases and J by 2 bases, with 7 bases between. The V gene's germline CDR1 is SGHTA and CDR2 FQGNSA. In DNA, the CDR3 is TGTGCCAGCAGCCCAACACCCTACAATGAGCAGTTCTTC. It encodes CASSPTPYNEQFF.

This chain joins TRBV5-4 and TRBJ2-2; D assignment may be TRBD1 or TRBD2 (5 bases each). The CDR3 runs 16 residues. Per germline, CDR1 SGHNT and CDR2 YYREEE (reference sequence). The germline V and J ends were trimmed by 2 bases and 0 bases, with 11 bases remaining between them. DNA of the CDR3: TGTGCCAGCAGCTTTGGTGGGACCGCGAACACCGGGGAGCTGTTTTTT. As protein: CASSFGGTANTGELFF. The entire variable domain, with the rest obtained from reference TRBV5-4 and TRBJ2-2, is as follows: ETGVTQSPTHLIKTRGQQVTLRCSSQSGHNTVSWYQQALGQGPQFIFQYYREEENGRGNFPPRFSGLQFPNYSSELNVNALELDDSALYLCASSFGGTANTGELFFGEGSRLTVL.

The chain joins TRBV18 to TRBJ1-2; D gene unclear. V lost 5 bases and J lost 1, with 5 bases in between. The CDR3 contains 12 residues. The germline V gene has CDR1 KGHSH and CDR2 LQKENI. DNA for the CDR3: TGTGCCAGCTCAGAGAGTAACTATGGCTACACCTTC. This codes for CASSESNYGYTF.

The chain uses TRBV13 and TRBJ2-2; the D is unclear. Germline lookup yields CDR1 PRHDT and CDR2 FYEKMQ (reference sequence). V shed 0 bases and J shed 7 bases, with 6 bases lying between them. The CDR3 runs 13 residues. CDR3 DNA: TGTGCCAGCAGCTTAGGCGTCGGCGGGGAGCTGTTTTTT. Amino acids: CASSLGVGGELFF.

In this sample, this clone turned up a few times. This chain connects TRBV2 to TRBJ2-7; D is unclear. Germline V gene data show CDR1 as SNHLY and CDR2 as FYNNEI. V shed 3 bases and J shed 2 bases, with 11 bases lying between them. This CDR3 region has 14 residues. The CDR3 loop is CASSDNLLPYEQYF. The DNA of the CDR3 is TGTGCCAGCAGTGATAACCTCCTCCCCTACGAGCAGTACTTC.

The chain combines TRBV10-3 with TRBJ2-1; 11 nucleotides align to TRBD2. The V and J ends lost 5 bases and 8 bases, in that order; junction bases with no gene match: 17. Germline assignment: CDR1 ENHRY and CDR2 SYGVKD. The CDR3 extends over 18 amino acids. The DNA of the CDR3 is TGTGCCATCAGTCCCACACCCCTACTAGCGGGAGAGGGTTATGAGCAGTTCTTC. This encodes CAISPTPLLAGEGYEQFF.